Below, 4 T cell receptor beta chains from the same sample are listed, as sequenced in a study of shared clonotypes between healthy human individuals. The assay was immunoSEQ multiplex PCR, and TCRdb's table has in-frame clones only and misses some. The repertoire holds over a million clones, with around 82% as singletons. Sequencing was done on a sample of memory CD4+ T cells from PBMCs. Subset: CD45RA-negative fraction. The receptors stem from a young man in good health. Some clones in this sample may be carry-over from other donors' samples.

V gene TRBV7-2 combines with J gene TRBJ2-7; 15 positions match TRBD2. The length of the CDR3 is 14 residues. Germline CDR1 and CDR2: SGHTA and FQGNSA. J gave up 11 bases and V 4 bases, and 6 bases lay outside the gene matches. The CDR3 region has the DNA TGTGCCAGCAGCTCCGGGACTAGCGGGAGGTCTAAGTACTTC. It codes for CASSSGTSGRSKYF. Full variable domain (outside the CDR3, taken from reference TRBV7-2 and TRBJ2-7): GAGVSQSPSNKVTEKGKDVELRCDPISGHTALYWYRQSLGQGLEFLIYFQGNSAPDKSGLPSDRFSAERTGGSVSTLTIQRTQQEDSAVYLCASSSGTSGRSKYFGPGTRLTVT.

In its sample, this clone was seen once. This chain links TRBV6-6 with TRBJ2-7; TRBD1 matches 10 bases. CDR3 length: 16 residues. The V and J ends lost 6 bases and 1 base, in that order; junction bases with no gene match: 9. Germline loops: CDR1 MNHNY, CDR2 SVGAGI (reference sequence). As DNA, the CDR3 is TGTGCCAGCAGGGCAATGGGACAGGGGTCGTCCTACGAGCAGTACTTC. Residues: CASRAMGQGSSYEQYF.

To note about this clone: Other DNA sequences in the sample encode the same CDR3. This rearrangement joins TRBV7-8 to TRBJ1-1; tentatively, D is TRBD1 (5 bases). This CDR3 has 14 amino acids. Germline-derived CDR1 and CDR2 are SGHVS and FQNEAQ. With 5 bases removed from V and 1 base from J, the gap between germline ends came to 11 bases. CDR3 protein: CASSPQGGNTEAFF. CDR3 in DNA: TGTGCCAGCAGCCCCCAGGGAGGGAACACTGAAGCTTTCTTT.

The chain uses TRBV11-1 and TRBJ2-2; TRBD1 agrees at 9 bases. The V segment lost 5 bases and the J segment 4 bases; nucleotides outside the gene matches: 14. CDR3 size: 18 residues. Germline-derived CDR1 and CDR2 are SGHAT and FQDESV (reference sequence). The CDR3 DNA is TGTGCCAGCAGCGTACCCGGGACAGGGCTCCGAGGCACCGGGGAGCTGTTTTTT. This gives the protein CASSVPGTGLRGTGELFF.